These T cell receptor beta chains were read from a single sample in a study of blood T cell repertoires in COVID-19. The data were produced by immunoSEQ multiplex PCR, yet TCRdb's version contains in-frame clones alone and is incomplete. The sample records about 54,000 clones, approximately 85% being singletons. The sample was peripheral blood. Receptor source: a human donor in a cohort sampled during active COVID-19. Each CDR3 is given with its conserved first and last residue. The order of the fields is J gene, V gene, CDR3 protein.

j_call: TRBJ2-1
v_call: TRBV24-1
cdr3_aa: CATSDTRDKLYNEQFF

j_call: TRBJ2-1
v_call: TRBV7-3
cdr3_aa: CASSRLAGEQFF

j_call: TRBJ2-1
v_call: TRBV4-2
cdr3_aa: CASSQETGREGYNEQFF

j_call: TRBJ2-7
v_call: TRBV9
cdr3_aa: CASSVSETSYEQYF

j_call: TRBJ2-3
v_call: TRBV24-1
cdr3_aa: CATSDLRGRAGTDTQYF

j_call: TRBJ2-1
v_call: TRBV19
cdr3_aa: CASSNRGRPDNEQFF

j_call: TRBJ2-5
v_call: TRBV9
cdr3_aa: CASSVGTSGIQETQYF

j_call: TRBJ2-1
v_call: TRBV2
cdr3_aa: CASGGASSSYNEQFF

j_call: TRBJ2-7
v_call: TRBV15
cdr3_aa: CATSPGGDIFEQYF

j_call: TRBJ2-5
v_call: TRBV7-3
cdr3_aa: CASSSGLAGGPEYF

j_call: TRBJ1-1
v_call: TRBV6-5
cdr3_aa: CASRAGVGAFF

j_call: TRBJ1-4
v_call: TRBV4-2
cdr3_aa: CASSQDLGEAGRF

j_call: TRBJ2-7
v_call: TRBV28
cdr3_aa: CASSLTGEQYF

j_call: TRBJ1-1
v_call: TRBV28
cdr3_aa: CASRRTGGMNTEAFF

j_call: TRBJ2-1
v_call: TRBV9
cdr3_aa: CASSVGHEQFF

j_call: TRBJ2-1
v_call: TRBV2
cdr3_aa: CASIPRDSSSYNEQFF

j_call: TRBJ2-2
v_call: TRBV9
cdr3_aa: CATNVRGSSNTGELFF

j_call: TRBJ2-2
v_call: TRBV7-9
cdr3_aa: CASSLAITLEIGELFF

j_call: TRBJ1-5
v_call: TRBV4-1
cdr3_aa: CASSHKTAEGGPQHF

j_call: TRBJ2-7
v_call: TRBV11-3
cdr3_aa: CASSRRGYEQYF

j_call: TRBJ1-5
v_call: TRBV5-5
cdr3_aa: CASSWGQGTGDQPQHF

j_call: TRBJ1-2
v_call: TRBV6-5
cdr3_aa: CATRRASNYGYTF

j_call: TRBJ2-4
v_call: TRBV3-1/TRBV3-2
cdr3_aa: CASSPGDLAKNIQYF

j_call: TRBJ2-7
v_call: TRBV29-1
cdr3_aa: CSAKGLSFYEQYF

j_call: TRBJ1-5
v_call: TRBV4-2
cdr3_aa: CASSQDLNQPQHF

j_call: TRBJ2-3
v_call: TRBV29-1
cdr3_aa: CSVGTSGTDTQYF

j_call: TRBJ1-2
v_call: TRBV5-4
cdr3_aa: CASSHRSSRDRGLYGYTF

j_call: TRBJ2-5
v_call: TRBV5-4
cdr3_aa: CAHARRGETQYF

j_call: TRBJ2-1
v_call: TRBV18
cdr3_aa: CASSPAGGANEQFF

j_call: TRBJ2-1
v_call: TRBV11-1
cdr3_aa: CASSRDNNEQFF

j_call: TRBJ2-1
v_call: TRBV5-1
cdr3_aa: CASSLVAGGLDEQFF

j_call: TRBJ1-1
v_call: TRBV2
cdr3_aa: CASSRTGNTEAFF

j_call: TRBJ2-7
v_call: TRBV6-5
cdr3_aa: CASNSWQDYEQYF

j_call: TRBJ2-1
v_call: TRBV19
cdr3_aa: CASSIRTGTIYNEQFF

j_call: TRBJ1-5
v_call: TRBV28
cdr3_aa: CASRLERGPNQPQHF

j_call: TRBJ2-3
v_call: TRBV5-1
cdr3_aa: CASSRRDSSTDTQYF

j_call: TRBJ1-6
v_call: TRBV3-1/TRBV3-2
cdr3_aa: CASSLKTGRSPLHF

j_call: TRBJ2-3
v_call: TRBV24-1
cdr3_aa: CATSIPGQGNTDTQYF

j_call: TRBJ1-5
v_call: TRBV3-1/TRBV3-2
cdr3_aa: CASSPRGSQPQHF

j_call: TRBJ2-2
v_call: TRBV4-3
cdr3_aa: CASSQDPDRAGYTGELFF